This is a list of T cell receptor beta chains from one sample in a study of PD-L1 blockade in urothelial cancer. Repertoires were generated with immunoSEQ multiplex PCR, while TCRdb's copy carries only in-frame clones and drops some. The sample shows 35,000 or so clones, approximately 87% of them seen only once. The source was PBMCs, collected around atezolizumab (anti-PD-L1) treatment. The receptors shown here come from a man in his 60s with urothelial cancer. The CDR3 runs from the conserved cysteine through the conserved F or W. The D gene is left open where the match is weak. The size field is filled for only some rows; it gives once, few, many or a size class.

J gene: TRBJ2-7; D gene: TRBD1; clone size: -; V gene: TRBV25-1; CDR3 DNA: TGTGCCAGCAGTGAATCGGACAGGGACGAGCAGTACTTC; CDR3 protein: CASSESDRDEQYF
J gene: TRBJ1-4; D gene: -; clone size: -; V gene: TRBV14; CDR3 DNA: TGTGCCAGCAGCCTCGGCCGGAGGGCCTCTAATGAAAAACTGTTTTTT; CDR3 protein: CASSLGRRASNEKLFF
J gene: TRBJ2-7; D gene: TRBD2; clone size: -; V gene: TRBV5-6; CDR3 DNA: TGTGCCAGCAGGGTATATCAACGGGAGGGTGAGCAGTACTTC; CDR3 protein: CASRVYQREGEQYF
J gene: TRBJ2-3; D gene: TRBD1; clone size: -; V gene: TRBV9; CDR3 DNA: TGTGCCAGCAGCTCCCCGGGACAGGGAACAGATACGCAGTATTTT; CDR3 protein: CASSSPGQGTDTQYF
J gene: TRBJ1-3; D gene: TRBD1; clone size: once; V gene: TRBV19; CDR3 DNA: TGTGCCAGTAGTATACCCACAGGGGATGGAAACACCATATATTTT; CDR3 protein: CASSIPTGDGNTIYF
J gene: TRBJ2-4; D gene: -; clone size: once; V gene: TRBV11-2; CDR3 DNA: TGTGCCAGCAGCCTGGGAGTTATGCAAAACATTCAGTACTTC; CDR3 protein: CASSLGVMQNIQYF
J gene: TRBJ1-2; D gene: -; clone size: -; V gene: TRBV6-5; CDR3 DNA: TGTGCCAGCACCCTAGGTCCGGGGGACTATGGCTACACCTTC; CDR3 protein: CASTLGPGDYGYTF
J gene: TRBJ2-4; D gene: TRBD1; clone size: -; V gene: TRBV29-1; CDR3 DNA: TGCAGCGTTGGACAGGGAAACATTCAGTACTTC; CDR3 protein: CSVGQGNIQYF
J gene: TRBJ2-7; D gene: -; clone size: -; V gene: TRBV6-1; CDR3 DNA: TGTGCCAGCAGTCGACAGGTCTCCTACGAGCAGTACTTC; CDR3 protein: CASSRQVSYEQYF
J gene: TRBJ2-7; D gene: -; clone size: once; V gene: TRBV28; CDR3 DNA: TGTGCCAGCCGCGAGGGGAGTAGCGGACATCGCTACGAGCAGTACTTC; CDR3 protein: CASREGSSGHRYEQYF